The following is a T cell receptor (beta chain) sequence with its context. Per the original data handling: Estimated nucleated cell counts came from reference gene primer amplification. Clones were sequenced by immunoSEQ multiplex PCR, and TCRdb holds only the in-frame ones, with some missing. The V and J calls and clone size were taken over from that table, and D and trimming were inferred from the DNA. The data contain 90,000 to 100,000 clones, roughly 90% of them singletons. The data are from a study of blood T cell repertoires in COVID-19. Overall study: Donors in the United States, Italy and Spain gave samples during acute or convalescent COVID-19. T cells, B-cell-depleted T cells, or PBMCs provided the cDNA or gDNA that served as material.

This CDR3 contains 17 residues. V shed 2 bases, J shed 6 bases, and the junction held 9 bases outside the gene matches. CDR1 and CDR2 (germline): MGHRA, YSYEKL. The sequence derives from a man older than 75 with acute or convalescent COVID-19. The gene calls are TRBV4-1 and TRBJ2-7; 14 bases are shared with TRBD2. Sequenced material: peripheral blood. DNA for the CDR3: TGCGCCAGCAGCCAACAGACTAGCGGGAGGGCCAACAGCGAGCAGTACTTC. This codes for CASSQQTSGRANSEQYF.